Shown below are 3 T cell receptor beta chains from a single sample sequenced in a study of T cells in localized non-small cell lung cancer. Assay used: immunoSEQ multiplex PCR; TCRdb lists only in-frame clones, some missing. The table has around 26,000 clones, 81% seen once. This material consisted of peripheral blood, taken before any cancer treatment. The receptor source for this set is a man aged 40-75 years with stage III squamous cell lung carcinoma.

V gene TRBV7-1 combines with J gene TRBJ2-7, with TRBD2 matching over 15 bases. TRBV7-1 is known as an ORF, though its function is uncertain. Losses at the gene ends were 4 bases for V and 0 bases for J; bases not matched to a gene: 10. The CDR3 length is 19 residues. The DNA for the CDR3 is TGTGCCAGCAGCTTAATCTATGGGGGACTAGCGGGAGGCTCCTACGAGCAGTACTTC. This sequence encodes CASSLIYGGLAGGSYEQYF.

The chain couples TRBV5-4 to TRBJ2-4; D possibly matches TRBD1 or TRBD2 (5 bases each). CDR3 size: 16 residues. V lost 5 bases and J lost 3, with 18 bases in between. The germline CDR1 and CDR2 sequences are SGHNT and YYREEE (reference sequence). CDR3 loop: CASSLVGGRIKNIQYF. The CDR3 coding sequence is TGTGCCAGCAGTCTTGTTGGGGGAAGAATCAAAAACATTCAGTACTTC.

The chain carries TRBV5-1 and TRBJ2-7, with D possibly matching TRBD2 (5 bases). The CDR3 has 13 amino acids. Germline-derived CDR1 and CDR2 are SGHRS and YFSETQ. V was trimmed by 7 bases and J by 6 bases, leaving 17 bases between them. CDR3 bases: TGCGCCAGCGGGAGCCCCCTAGACCCCGAGCAGTACTTC. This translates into CASGSPLDPEQYF.